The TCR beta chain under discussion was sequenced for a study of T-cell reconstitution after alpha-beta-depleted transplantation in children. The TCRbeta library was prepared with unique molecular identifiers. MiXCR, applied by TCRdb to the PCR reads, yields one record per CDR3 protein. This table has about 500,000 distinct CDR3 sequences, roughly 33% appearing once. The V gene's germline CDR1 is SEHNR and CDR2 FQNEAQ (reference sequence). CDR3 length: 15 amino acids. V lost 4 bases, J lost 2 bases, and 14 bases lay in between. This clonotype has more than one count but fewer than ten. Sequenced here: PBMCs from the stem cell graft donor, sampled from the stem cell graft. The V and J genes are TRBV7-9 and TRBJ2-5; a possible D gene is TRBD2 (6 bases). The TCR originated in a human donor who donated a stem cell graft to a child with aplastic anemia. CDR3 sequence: CASSSGGITQETQYF. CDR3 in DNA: TGTGCCAGCAGCTCCGGAGGGATCACACAAGAGACCCAGTACTTC.